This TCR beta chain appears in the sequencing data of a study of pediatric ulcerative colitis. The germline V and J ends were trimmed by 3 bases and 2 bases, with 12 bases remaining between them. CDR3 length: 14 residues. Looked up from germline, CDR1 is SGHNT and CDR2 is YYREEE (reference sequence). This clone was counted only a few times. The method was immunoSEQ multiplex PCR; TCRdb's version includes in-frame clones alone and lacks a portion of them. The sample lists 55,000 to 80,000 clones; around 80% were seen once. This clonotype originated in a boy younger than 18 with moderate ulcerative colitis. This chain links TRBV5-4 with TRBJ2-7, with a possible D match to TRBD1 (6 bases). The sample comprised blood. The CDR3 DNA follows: TGTGCCAGCAGCTCACCGGGACAACCCTACGAGCAGTACTTC. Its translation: CASSSPGQPYEQYF.